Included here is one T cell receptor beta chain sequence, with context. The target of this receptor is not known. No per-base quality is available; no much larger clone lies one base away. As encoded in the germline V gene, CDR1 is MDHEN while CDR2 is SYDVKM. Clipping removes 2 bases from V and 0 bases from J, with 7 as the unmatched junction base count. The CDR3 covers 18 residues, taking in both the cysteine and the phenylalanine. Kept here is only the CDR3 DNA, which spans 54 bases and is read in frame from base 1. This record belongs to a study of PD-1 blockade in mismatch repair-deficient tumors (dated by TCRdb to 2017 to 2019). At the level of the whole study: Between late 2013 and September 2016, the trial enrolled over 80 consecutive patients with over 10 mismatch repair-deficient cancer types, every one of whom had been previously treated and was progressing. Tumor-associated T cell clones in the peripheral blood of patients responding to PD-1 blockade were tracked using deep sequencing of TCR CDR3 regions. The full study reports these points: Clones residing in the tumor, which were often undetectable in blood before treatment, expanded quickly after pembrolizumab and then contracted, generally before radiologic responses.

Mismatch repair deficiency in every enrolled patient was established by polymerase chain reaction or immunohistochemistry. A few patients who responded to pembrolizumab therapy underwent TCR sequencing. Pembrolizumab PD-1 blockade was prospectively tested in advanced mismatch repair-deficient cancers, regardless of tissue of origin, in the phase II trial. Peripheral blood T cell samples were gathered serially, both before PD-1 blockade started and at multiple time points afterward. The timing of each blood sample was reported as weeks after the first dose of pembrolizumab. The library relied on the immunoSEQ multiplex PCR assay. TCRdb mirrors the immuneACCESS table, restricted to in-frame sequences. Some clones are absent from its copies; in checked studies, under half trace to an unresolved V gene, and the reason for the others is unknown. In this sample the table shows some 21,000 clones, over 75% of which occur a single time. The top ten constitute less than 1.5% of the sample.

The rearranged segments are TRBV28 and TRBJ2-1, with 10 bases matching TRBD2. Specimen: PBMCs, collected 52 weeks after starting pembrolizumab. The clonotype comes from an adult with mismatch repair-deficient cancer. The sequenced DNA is TGTGCCAGCAGTTTAACTAGCGGGGCCTCTAGCTCCTACAATGAGCAGTTCTTC. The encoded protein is CASSLTSGASSSYNEQFF.